Listed below are T cell receptor beta chains from one sample, sequenced in a study of CXCR3-negative and CXCR3-positive naive CD8 T cells. One entry per CDR3 protein, without DNA, is what TCRdb gives after re-calling the 5' RACE reads. This table holds 100,000 to 150,000 distinct CDR3 sequences. Sequencing was performed on naive CXCR3+ CD8+ T cells from blood. The source is a human donor in good health. Some clones in this sample may be carry-over from other donors' samples. The CDR3 runs from the conserved cysteine through the conserved F or W.

V gene	J gene	CDR3 protein
TRBV29-1	TRBJ2-3	CSVEGLESTDTQYF
TRBV3-1	TRBJ2-7	CASSTEDRTYEQYF
TRBV4-1	TRBJ2-7	CASGPPSGDEQYF
TRBV7-7	TRBJ2-3	CASSFGAPTDTQYF
TRBV12-3/TRBV12-4	TRBJ2-3	CARNRDCAADTQYF
TRBV6-5	TRBJ2-1	CATSGGPHEQFF
TRBV19	TRBJ1-2	CASSMGTYGYTF
TRBV11-2	TRBJ1-2	CASSLGFGYTF
TRBV4-3	TRBJ2-1	CASSQESLGSYNEQFF
TRBV12-3/TRBV12-4	TRBJ2-7	CASGMAGSYEQYF
TRBV4-1	TRBJ2-2	CASSPRLSPGELFF
TRBV6-6	TRBJ2-3	CASSYGPRADTQYF
TRBV4-1	TRBJ2-7	CASARGGFSYEQYF
TRBV11-2	TRBJ2-1	CASSLEAGGDYNEQFF
TRBV24-1	TRBJ1-5	CATSAGSNQPQHF
TRBV12-5	TRBJ2-1	CASGLVLLEAASGDLSYNEQFF
TRBV12-3/TRBV12-4	TRBJ1-1	CASSLPGFSTEAFF
TRBV29-1	TRBJ2-1	CSVEKRNKGNEQFF
TRBV2	TRBJ2-3	CASSQLAGTDTQYF
TRBV7-9	TRBJ1-2	CASSSVSNYGYTF
TRBV5-4	TRBJ2-2	CASSLGRHLNTGELFF
TRBV4-1	TRBJ2-7	CASSPYDRGYEQYF
TRBV29-1	TRBJ2-7	CSVVEASGNSYEQYF
TRBV12-3/TRBV12-4	TRBJ2-7	CASSPLRSSEQYF
TRBV28	TRBJ2-1	CASRIDRGSYNEQFF
TRBV5-1	TRBJ2-1	CASSLVGGVSNEQFF
TRBV7-9	TRBJ2-1	CASSYEGGEQFF
TRBV7-9	TRBJ1-5	CASSLGPSQPQHF
TRBV28	TRBJ2-3	CASSSLEGLGTDTQYF
TRBV20-1	TRBJ2-3	CSARDSQRVGADTQYF
TRBV5-1	TRBJ2-7	CASSPPTYEQYF
TRBV28	TRBJ2-7	CASTTTGRYYEQYF
TRBV6-5	TRBJ2-1	CASSYSQRNTYNEQFF
TRBV7-9	TRBJ2-7	CASSLGLKGYEQYF
TRBV5-8	TRBJ2-1	CASSLVLQSPYNEQFF
TRBV3-1	TRBJ2-1	CAATSGSPHEQFF
TRBV14	TRBJ2-7	CASSQTAYEQYF
TRBV15	TRBJ2-6	CATSGRQDYSGANVLTF
TRBV7-3	TRBJ2-2	CASSLYAGELFF
TRBV7-3	TRBJ2-1	CASSPSLERGYNEQFF
TRBV7-3	TRBJ1-1	CASSPYLGPGTEAFF
TRBV25-1	TRBJ1-4	CASSAKNRGRWYNEKLFF
TRBV11-2	TRBJ2-3	CASSLERLPAGVYADTQYF
TRBV6-5	TRBJ2-7	CASSYNPSGGSYEQYF
TRBV29-1	TRBJ2-5	CSVDLILQETQYF
TRBV4-3	TRBJ2-7	CASSQDPKGLSSYEQYF
TRBV19	TRBJ2-7	CASGTGLYYEQYF